The 14 T cell receptor beta chains listed next were all sequenced from one sample in a study of CD8 T cells in Susac syndrome. 0.5 to 1 ug RNA was reverse transcribed with random hexamers. TCRdb itself ran the immunoSEQ multiplex PCR reads through MiXCR, one entry per CDR3 protein. The sample has 150,000 to 200,000 distinct CDR3 sequences, 90% to 96% seen once. Sequences were obtained from CD4+ T cells from PBMCs. The source is a human donor with multiple sclerosis.

The chain uses TRBV29-1 and TRBJ1-2, with D possibly matching TRBD1 (5 bases). V lost 7 bases to trimming and J lost 2 bases, with 17 bases between them. This CDR3 region has 14 residues. Germline CDR1 reads SQVTM; CDR2 reads ANQGSEA. The CDR3 nucleotides are TGCAGCGCAGTAACAGGCCATCAGAACTATGGCTACACCTTC. Residues: CSAVTGHQNYGYTF.

This sequence joins TRBV12-3 or TRBV12-4 and TRBJ2-7; 9 bases are a match to TRBD1. V dropped 6 bases and J dropped 0; count of bases not matched to a gene: 9. CDR3 size: 16 residues. As DNA, the CDR3 is TGTGCCAGCAGCCTGAGCCCGGGACAGGGCTCCTACGAGCAGTACTTC. Its translation is CASSLSPGQGSYEQYF.

The chain has TRBV30 and TRBJ2-1; the match to TRBD1 covers 9 bases. V was pared by 2 bases and J by 2 bases, with 4 bases of the junction left unmatched. Germline V gene data show CDR1 as GTSNPN and CDR2 as SVGIG (reference sequence). This CDR3 comprises 15 residues. The CDR3, as DNA: TGTGCCTGGAGTCTCGGGACAGGGCCCTACAATGAGCAGTTCTTC. Residues: CAWSLGTGPYNEQFF.

This clonotype has only one observation. The chain is built from TRBV9 and TRBJ1-5; 7 bases agree with TRBD1. V was pared by 4 bases and J by 6 bases, with 7 bases of the junction left unmatched. CDR3 length: 14 amino acids. CDR1 is SGDLS and CDR2 is YYNGEE in the germline V gene. This CDR3 reads CASSPTGVGQPQHF. CDR3 DNA: TGTGCCAGCAGCCCAACAGGGGTGGGTCAGCCCCAGCATTTT.

The gene calls are TRBV20-1 and TRBJ1-2; possible D gene TRBD1, 6 bases. CDR3 length equals 18 residues. Germline loops: CDR1 DFQATT, CDR2 SNEGSKA (reference sequence). Trimming removed 3 bases from V and 0 bases from J, with 23 bases in between. In DNA, the CDR3 is TGCAGTGCTAGTGGGTCGCGGGGGGCGACGTCCGCTAACTATGGCTACACCTTC. This encodes CSASGSRGATSANYGYTF.

The chain is built from TRBV3-1 and TRBJ1-3; 7 bases are shared with TRBD1. Germline V CDR1 and CDR2: LGHDT, YNNKEL (reference sequence). Germline trimming cut 3 bases from V and 4 bases from J; bases unmatched to any gene: 6. This CDR3 comprises 15 residues. DNA of the CDR3: TGTGCCAGCAGCCACGGACAGGCGGTGGGAAACACCATATATTTT. Amino acid sequence: CASSHGQAVGNTIYF.

V and J are TRBV6-2 or TRBV6-3 and TRBJ1-2, with 8 bases fitting TRBD1. Losses at the gene ends were 8 bases for V and 2 bases for J; bases not matched to a gene: 7. The length of the CDR3 is 14 residues. Germline CDR1 and CDR2: MNHEY and SVGEGT. The CDR3 is CASGETGDNYGYTF. The CDR3 DNA reads TGTGCCAGCGGCGAGACAGGGGACAACTATGGCTACACCTTC.

The chain joins TRBV20-1 to TRBJ2-1, with a weak D call TRBD2 (6 bases). V was pared by 2 bases and J by 9 bases, with 11 bases between. This CDR3 is 12 amino acids long. Germline-derived CDR1 and CDR2 are DFQATT and SNEGSKA (reference sequence). The CDR3 sequence: CSARSSGPEQFF. The CDR3 nucleotides are TGCAGTGCTAGAAGTAGCGGACCTGAGCAGTTCTTC.

J is TRBJ2-3 and V is TRBV20-1, with D tentatively TRBD1 (6 bases). Trimming shortened V by 5 bases and J by 2 bases, and 17 bases separated the two germline ends. The CDR3 consists of 15 residues. Per germline, CDR1 DFQATT and CDR2 SNEGSKA (reference sequence). CDR3 DNA sequence: TGCAGTGCTCACCAGGGGACCCAATCCACAGATACGCAGTATTTT. Translating it yields CSAHQGTQSTDTQYF.

The V gene is TRBV27, the J gene TRBJ2-5; TRBD2 agrees at 8 bases. From germline, CDR1 is MNHEY and CDR2 SMNVEV (reference sequence). V shed 7 bases and J 5 bases; nucleotides not matched to a gene: 9. CDR3 length equals 14 residues. CDR3: CASIGTSPRETQYF. For the CDR3, the DNA is TGTGCCAGCATCGGGACTAGTCCCAGGGAGACCCAGTACTTC.

This rearrangement joins TRBV30 to TRBJ2-5; 9 bases are shared with TRBD1. CDR1 and CDR2 (germline): GTSNPN, SVGIG (reference sequence). V was pared by 3 bases and J by 4 bases, with 6 bases of the junction left unmatched. This CDR3 is built from 14 residues. CDR3 nucleotide sequence: TGTGCCTGGAGAGGATCGACAGGGGGAGAGACCCAGTACTTC. It codes for CAWRGSTGGETQYF.

The chain combines TRBV4-1 with TRBJ2-5; D is undetermined. The CDR3 sequence is 13 residues long. Trimming shortened V by 3 bases and J by 0 bases, and 5 bases separated the two germline ends. The germline V gene has CDR1 MGHRA and CDR2 YSYEKL. Written as DNA, the CDR3 is TGCGCCAGCAGCCAGGCGTACCAAGAGACCCAGTACTTC. Its translation: CASSQAYQETQYF.

This clonotype was recorded once. The CDR3 region has the DNA TGCGCCAGCAGCTCGACCGCGGAGCAGTTCTTC. The encoded protein is CASSSTAEQFF. J is TRBJ2-1 and V is TRBV5-1; no definite D call. The CDR3 has 11 amino acids. Germline CDR1 and CDR2: SGHRS and YFSETQ. Trimming stripped 3 bases from V and 10 bases from J, with 8 bases between.

The rearrangement uses TRBV7-9 and TRBJ2-6, with 7 bases fitting TRBD1. Germline CDR1 SEHNR, CDR2 FQNEAQ (reference sequence). The CDR3 loop spans 17 amino acids. V shed 2 bases, J shed 1 base, and the junction held 5 bases outside the gene matches. CDR3 DNA sequence: TGTGCCAGCAGCTTAAAGGGACAGCTATCTGGGGCCAACGTCCTGACTTTC. It specifies CASSLKGQLSGANVLTF.